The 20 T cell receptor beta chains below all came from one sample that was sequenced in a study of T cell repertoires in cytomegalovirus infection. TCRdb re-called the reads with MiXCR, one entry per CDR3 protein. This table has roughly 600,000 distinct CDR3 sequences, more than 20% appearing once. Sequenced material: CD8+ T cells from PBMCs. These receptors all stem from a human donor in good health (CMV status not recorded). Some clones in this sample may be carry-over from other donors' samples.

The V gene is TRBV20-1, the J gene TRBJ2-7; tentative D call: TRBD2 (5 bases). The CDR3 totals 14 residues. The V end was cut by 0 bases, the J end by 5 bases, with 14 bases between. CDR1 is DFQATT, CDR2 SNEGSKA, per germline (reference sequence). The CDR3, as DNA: TGCAGTGCTAGAGATCACGGACTCCCCCACGAGCAGTACTTC. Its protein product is CSARDHGLPHEQYF.

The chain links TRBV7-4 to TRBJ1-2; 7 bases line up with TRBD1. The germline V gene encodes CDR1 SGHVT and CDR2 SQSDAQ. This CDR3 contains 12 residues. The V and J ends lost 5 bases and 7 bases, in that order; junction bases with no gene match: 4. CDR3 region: CASSDGTVGYTF. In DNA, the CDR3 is TGTGCCAGCAGCGACGGGACAGTTGGCTACACCTTC.

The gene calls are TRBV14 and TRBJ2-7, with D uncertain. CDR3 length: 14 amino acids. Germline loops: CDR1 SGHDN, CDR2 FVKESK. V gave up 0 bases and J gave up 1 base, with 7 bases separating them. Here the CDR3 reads CASSQDPGSYEQYF. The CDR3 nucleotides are TGTGCCAGCAGCCAAGATCCCGGTTCCTACGAGCAGTACTTC.

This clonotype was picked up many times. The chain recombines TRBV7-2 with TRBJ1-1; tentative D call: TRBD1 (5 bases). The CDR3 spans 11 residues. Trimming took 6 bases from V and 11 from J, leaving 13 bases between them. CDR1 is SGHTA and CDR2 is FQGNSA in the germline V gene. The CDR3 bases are TGTGCCAGCAGTAGGGAGTCAGGGGCTTTCTTT. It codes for CASSRESGAFF.

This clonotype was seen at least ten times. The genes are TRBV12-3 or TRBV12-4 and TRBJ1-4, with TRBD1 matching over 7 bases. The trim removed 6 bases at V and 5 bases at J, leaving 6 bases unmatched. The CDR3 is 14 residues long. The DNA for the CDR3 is TGTGCCAGCAGCCCGACAGGGTGGAATGAAAAACTGTTTTTT. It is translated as CASSPTGWNEKLFF.

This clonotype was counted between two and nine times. CDR3 residues: CASSSDQTYEQYV. CDR3 nucleotide sequence: TGTGCCAGCAGTTCAGATCAGACCTACGAGCAGTACGTC. The chain couples TRBV28 to TRBJ2-7; D not certain. Germline-derived CDR1 and CDR2 are MDHEN and SYDVKM. V was cut by 4 bases and J by 2 bases, with 9 bases left in between. CDR3 size: 13 residues.

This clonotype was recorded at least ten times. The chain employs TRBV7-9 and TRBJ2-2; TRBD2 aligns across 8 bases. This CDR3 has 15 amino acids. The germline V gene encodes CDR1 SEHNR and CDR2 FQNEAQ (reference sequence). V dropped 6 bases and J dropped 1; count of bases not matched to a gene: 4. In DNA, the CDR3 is TGTGCCAGCAGGTCGGGAGGGATGAACACCGGGGAGCTGTTTTTT. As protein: CASRSGGMNTGELFF.

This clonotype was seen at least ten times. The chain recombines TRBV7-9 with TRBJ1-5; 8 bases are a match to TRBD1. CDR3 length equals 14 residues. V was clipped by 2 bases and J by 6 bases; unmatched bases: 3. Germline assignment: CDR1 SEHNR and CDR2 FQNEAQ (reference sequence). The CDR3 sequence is CASSLQGAAQPQHF. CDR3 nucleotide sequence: TGTGCCAGCAGCTTACAGGGGGCGGCTCAGCCCCAGCATTTT.

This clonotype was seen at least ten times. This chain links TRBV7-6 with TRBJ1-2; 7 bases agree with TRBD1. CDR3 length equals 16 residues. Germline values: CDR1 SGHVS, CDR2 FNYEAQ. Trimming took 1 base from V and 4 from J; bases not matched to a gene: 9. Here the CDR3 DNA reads TGTGCCAGCAGCTTAGGGGAGGAGGGGGCGAGCTATGGCTACACCTTC. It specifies CASSLGEEGASYGYTF.

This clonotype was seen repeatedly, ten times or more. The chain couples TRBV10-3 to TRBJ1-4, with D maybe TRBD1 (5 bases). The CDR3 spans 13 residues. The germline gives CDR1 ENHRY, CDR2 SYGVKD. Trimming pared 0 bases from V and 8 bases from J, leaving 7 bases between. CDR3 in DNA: TGTGCCATCAGTGAGTCCCCAGGGGAAAAACTGTTTTTT. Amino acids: CAISESPGEKLFF.

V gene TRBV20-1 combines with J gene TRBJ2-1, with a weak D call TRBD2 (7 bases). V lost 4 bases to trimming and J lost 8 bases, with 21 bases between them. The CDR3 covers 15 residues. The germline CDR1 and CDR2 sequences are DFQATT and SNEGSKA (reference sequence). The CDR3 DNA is TGCAGTGCTATGGGGGTGGGGGGGGGCTGGTATGAGCAGTTCTTC. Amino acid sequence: CSAMGVGGGWYEQFF.

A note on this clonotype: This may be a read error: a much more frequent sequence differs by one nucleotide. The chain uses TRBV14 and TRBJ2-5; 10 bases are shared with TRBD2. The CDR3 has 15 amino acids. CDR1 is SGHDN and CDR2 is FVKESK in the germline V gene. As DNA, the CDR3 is TGTGTCAGCAGCCTTGGGACTAGCGCCCAAGAGACCCAGTACTTC. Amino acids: CVSSLGTSAQETQYF.

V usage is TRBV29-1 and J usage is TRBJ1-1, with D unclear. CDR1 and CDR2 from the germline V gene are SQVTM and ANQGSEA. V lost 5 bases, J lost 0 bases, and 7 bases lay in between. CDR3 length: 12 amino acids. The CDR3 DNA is TGCAGCGTTCAACGAATGAACACTGAAGCTTTCTTT. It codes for CSVQRMNTEAFF.

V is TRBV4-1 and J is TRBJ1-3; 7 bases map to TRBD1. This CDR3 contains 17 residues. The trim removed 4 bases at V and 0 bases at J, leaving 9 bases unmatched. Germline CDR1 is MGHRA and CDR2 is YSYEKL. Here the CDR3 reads CASSRPPGQSSGNTIYF. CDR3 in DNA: TGCGCCAGCAGCCGACCTCCGGGACAGAGCTCTGGAAACACCATATATTTT.

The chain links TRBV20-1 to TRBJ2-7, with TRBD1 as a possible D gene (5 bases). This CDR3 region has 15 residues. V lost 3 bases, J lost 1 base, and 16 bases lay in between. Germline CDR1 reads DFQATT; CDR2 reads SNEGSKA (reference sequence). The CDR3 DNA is TGCAGTGCTAGCCCCTTAGGGGATCGGTCCTACGAGCAGTACGTC. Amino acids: CSASPLGDRSYEQYV.

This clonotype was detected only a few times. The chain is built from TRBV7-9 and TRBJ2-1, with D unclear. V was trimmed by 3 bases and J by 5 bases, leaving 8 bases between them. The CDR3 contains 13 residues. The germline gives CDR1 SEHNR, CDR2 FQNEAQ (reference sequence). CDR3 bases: TGTGCCAGCAGCTTCATGAGCCACAATGAGCAGTTCTTC. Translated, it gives CASSFMSHNEQFF.

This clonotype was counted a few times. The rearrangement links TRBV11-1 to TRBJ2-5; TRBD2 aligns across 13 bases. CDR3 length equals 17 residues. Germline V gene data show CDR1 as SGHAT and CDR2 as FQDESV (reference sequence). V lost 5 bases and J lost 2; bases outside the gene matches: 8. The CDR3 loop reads CASSKWTSGGPQETQYF. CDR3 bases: TGTGCCAGCAGCAAATGGACTAGCGGGGGCCCTCAAGAGACCCAGTACTTC.

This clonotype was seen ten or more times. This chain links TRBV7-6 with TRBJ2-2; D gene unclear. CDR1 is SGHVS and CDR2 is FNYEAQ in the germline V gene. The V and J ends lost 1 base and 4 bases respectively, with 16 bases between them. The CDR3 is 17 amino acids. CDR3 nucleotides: TGTGCCAGCAGCTTAGAAGTGAGCCTCGGTGGCACCGGGGAGCTGTTTTTT. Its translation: CASSLEVSLGGTGELFF. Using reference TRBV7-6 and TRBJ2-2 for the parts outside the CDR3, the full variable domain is GAGVSQSPRYKVTKRGQDVALRCDPISGHVSLYWYRQALGQGPEFLTYFNYEAQQDKSGLPNDRFSAERPEGSISTLTIQRTEQRDSAMYRCASSLEVSLGGTGELFFGEGSRLTVL.

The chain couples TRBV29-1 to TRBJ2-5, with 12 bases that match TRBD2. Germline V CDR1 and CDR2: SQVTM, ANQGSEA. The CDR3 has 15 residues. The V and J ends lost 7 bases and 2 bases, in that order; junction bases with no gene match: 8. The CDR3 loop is CSDSTSGGLQETQYF. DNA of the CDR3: TGCAGCGATTCGACTAGCGGGGGACTACAAGAGACCCAGTACTTC. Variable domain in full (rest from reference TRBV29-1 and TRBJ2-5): SAVISQKPSRDICQRGTSLTIQCQVDSQVTMMFWYRQQPGQSLTLIATANQGSEATYESGFVIDKFPISRPNLTFSTLTVSNMSPEDSSIYLCSDSTSGGLQETQYFGPGTRLLVL.

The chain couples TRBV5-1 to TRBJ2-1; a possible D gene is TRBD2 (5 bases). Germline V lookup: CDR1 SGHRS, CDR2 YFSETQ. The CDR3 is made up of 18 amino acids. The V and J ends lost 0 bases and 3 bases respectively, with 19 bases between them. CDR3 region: CASSLASSERFYYNEQFF. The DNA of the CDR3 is TGCGCCAGCAGCTTGGCCTCCTCAGAGCGGTTTTACTACAATGAGCAGTTCTTC.